These T cell receptor beta chains were read from a single sample in a study of blood T cell repertoires in COVID-19. The assay was immunoSEQ multiplex PCR, and TCRdb's table has in-frame clones only and misses some. The data hold 200,000 to 250,000 clones, with 80% to 90% observed a single time. The sample taken for sequencing was PBMCs or T cells enriched from blood (not recorded which). These receptors came from a woman between 50 and 59 years old in a cohort exposed to, infected with or recovered from COVID-19 (not recorded which). Both conserved end residues are part of each CDR3. The D gene is left open where the match is weak. Clone size is shown for a subset of rows, as once, few, many or a class of expanded clone.

. | 15 | . | TRBJ1-2 | TRBV15 | TGTGCCACCAGCAGAGACGATAGGGGATTGGGAGGCTACACCTTC | CATSRDDRGLGGYTF
TRBD1 | 15 | . | TRBJ1-6 | TRBV18 | TGTGCCAGCTCAGCATCACAGGGGGCGAGATCACCCCTCCACTTT | CASSASQGARSPLHF
. | 15 | few | TRBJ1-2 | TRBV5-4 | TGTGCCAGCAGCTACAGGGAATGGGTTAACTATGGCTACACCTTC | CASSYREWVNYGYTF
. | 17 | . | TRBJ1-5 | TRBV2 | TGTGCCAGCAGCCCTCGGCGGCAGGGGTCGTGGTTTCAGCCCCAGCATTTT | CASSPRRQGSWFQPQHF
. | 12 | . | TRBJ2-7 | TRBV2 | TGTGCCAGCAGTGCAGGCCCCTACGAGCAGTACTTC | CASSAGPYEQYF
. | 15 | . | TRBJ2-7 | TRBV21-1 | TGTGCCAGCAGCAACTCAGGGGGGACCATATACGAGCAGTACTTC | CASSNSGGTIYEQYF
TRBD1 | 15 | . | TRBJ2-5 | TRBV4-1 | TGCGCCAGCAGCAGCCAGGGACAGGTAACTGAGACCCAGTACTTC | CASSSQGQVTETQYF
TRBD1 | 15 | . | TRBJ1-6 | TRBV7-8 | TGTGCCAGCAGCTTAGTCGGACAGGGCCAATCACCCCTCCACTTT | CASSLVGQGQSPLHF
TRBD1 | 18 | . | TRBJ2-3 | TRBV5-1 | TGCGCCAGCAGCGTTCAGGGGGCGCAGGATCGGATCACAGATACGCAGTATTTT | CASSVQGAQDRITDTQYF
TRBD2 | 16 | . | TRBJ2-5 | TRBV5-6 | TGTGCCAGCACCTCGCGACTAGCGGGGCCAAGGGAGACCCAGTACTTC | CASTSRLAGPRETQYF
. | 15 | . | TRBJ2-3 | TRBV5-1 | TGCGCCAGCAGCTCCCCAGGTACAGTCACAGATACGCAGTATTTT | CASSSPGTVTDTQYF
TRBD1 | 16 | . | TRBJ1-4 | TRBV7-2 | TGTGCCAGCAGCCCGGCGAGGAGGGGGCGAAATGAAAAACTGTTTTTT | CASSPARRGRNEKLFF
. | 14 | . | TRBJ1-2 | TRBV6-2/TRBV6-3 | TGTGCCAGCAGTTACTCGATAGCTAACTATGGCTACACCTTC | CASSYSIANYGYTF
. | 12 | . | TRBJ2-2 | TRBV4-3 | TGCGCCAGCAGCCCGACAGCGGGGGAGCTGTTTTTT | CASSPTAGELFF
. | 13 | . | TRBJ1-2 | TRBV7-2 | TGTGCCAGCAACGGACAGCTGTCTGATGGCTACACCTTC | CASNGQLSDGYTF